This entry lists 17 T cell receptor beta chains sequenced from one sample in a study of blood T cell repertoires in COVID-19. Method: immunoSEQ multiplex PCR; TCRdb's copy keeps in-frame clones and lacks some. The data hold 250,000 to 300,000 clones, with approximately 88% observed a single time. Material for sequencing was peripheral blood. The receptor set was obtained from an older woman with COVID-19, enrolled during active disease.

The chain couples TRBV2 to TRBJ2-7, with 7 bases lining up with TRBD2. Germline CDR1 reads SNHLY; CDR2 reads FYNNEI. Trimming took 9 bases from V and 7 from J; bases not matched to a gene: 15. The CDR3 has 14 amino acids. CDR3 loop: CARARTSAKGEQYF. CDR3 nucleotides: TGTGCCAGAGCTCGGACTAGTGCTAAGGGAGAGCAGTACTTC.

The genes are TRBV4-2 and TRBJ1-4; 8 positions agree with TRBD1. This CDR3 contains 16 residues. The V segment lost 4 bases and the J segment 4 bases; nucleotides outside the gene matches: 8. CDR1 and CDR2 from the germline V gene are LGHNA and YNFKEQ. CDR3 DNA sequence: TGTGCCAGCAGCCTGAATCCACAGGGGGGTAATGAAAAACTGTTTTTT. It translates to CASSLNPQGGNEKLFF.

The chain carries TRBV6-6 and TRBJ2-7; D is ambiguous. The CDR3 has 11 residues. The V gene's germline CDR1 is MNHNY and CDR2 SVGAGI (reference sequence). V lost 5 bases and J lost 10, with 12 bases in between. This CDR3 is CASSRSSLQYF. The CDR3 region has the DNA TGTGCCAGCAGTAGAAGCTCCCTCCAGTACTTC.

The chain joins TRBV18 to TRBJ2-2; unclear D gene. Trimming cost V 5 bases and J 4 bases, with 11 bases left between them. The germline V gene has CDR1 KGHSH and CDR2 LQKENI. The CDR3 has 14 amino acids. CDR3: CASSATRSTGELFF. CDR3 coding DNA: TGTGCCAGCTCAGCGACTCGTAGCACCGGGGAGCTGTTTTTT.

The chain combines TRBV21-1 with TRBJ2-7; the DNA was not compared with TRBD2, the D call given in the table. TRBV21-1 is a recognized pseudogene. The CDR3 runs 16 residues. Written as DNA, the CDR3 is TGTGCCAGCAGCAAAGGCCTTCGACTAGCAGACTACGAGCAGTACTTC. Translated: CASSKGLRLADYEQYF.

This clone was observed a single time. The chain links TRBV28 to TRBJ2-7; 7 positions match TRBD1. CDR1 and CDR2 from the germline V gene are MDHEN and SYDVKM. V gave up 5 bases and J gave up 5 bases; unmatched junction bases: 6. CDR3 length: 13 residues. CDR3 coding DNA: TGTGCCAGCAGTCCGACAGGGATGAACGAGCAGTACTTC. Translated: CASSPTGMNEQYF.

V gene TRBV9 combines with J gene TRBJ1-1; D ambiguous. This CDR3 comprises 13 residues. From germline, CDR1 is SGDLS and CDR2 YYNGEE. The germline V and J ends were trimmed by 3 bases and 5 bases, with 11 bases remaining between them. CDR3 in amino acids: CASSAQPRTEAFF. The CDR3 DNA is TGTGCCAGCAGCGCCCAGCCGCGGACTGAAGCTTTCTTT.

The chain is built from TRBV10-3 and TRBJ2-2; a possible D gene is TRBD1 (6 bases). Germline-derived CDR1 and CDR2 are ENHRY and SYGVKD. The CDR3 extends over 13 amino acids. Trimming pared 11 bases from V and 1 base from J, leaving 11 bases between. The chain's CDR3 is CASATGNTGELFF. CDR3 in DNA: TGTGCCTCGGCGACAGGGAACACCGGGGAGCTGTTTTTT.

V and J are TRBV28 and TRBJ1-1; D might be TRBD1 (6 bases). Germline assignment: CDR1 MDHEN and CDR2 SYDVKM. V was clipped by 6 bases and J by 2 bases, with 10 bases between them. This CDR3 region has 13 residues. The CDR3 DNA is TGTGCCAGCAGCACCAGGGGCAACACTGAAGCTTTCTTT. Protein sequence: CASSTRGNTEAFF.

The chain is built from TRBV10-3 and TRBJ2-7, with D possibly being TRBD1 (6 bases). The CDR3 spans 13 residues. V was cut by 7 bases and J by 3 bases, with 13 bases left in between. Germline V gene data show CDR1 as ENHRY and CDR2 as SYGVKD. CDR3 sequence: CAINDQGYYEQYF. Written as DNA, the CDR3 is TGTGCCATCAACGATCAGGGGTACTACGAGCAGTACTTC.

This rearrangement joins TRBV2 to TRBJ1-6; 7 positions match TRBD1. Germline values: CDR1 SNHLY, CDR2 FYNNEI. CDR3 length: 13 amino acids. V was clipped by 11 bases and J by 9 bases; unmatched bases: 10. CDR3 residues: CAGTTGVGSPLHF. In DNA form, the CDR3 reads TGTGCCGGAACTACAGGGGTAGGTTCACCCCTCCACTTT. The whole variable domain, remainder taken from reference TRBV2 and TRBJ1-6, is EPEVTQTPSHQVTQMGQEVILRCVPISNHLYFYWYRQILGQKVEFLVSFYNNEISEKSEIFDDQFSVERPDGSNFTLKIRSTKLEDSAMYFCAGTTGVGSPLHFGNGTRLTVT.

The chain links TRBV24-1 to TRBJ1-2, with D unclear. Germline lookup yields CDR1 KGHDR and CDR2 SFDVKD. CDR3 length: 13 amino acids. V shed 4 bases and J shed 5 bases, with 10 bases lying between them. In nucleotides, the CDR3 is TGTGCCACCAGTGAGGGCAGCCTTTATGGCTACACCTTC. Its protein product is CATSEGSLYGYTF.

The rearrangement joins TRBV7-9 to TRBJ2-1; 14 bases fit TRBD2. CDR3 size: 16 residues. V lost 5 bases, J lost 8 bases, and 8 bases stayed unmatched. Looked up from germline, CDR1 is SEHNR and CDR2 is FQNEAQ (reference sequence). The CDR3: CASSLTSGRVADEQFF. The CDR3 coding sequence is TGTGCCAGCAGCCTGACTAGCGGGAGGGTCGCGGATGAGCAGTTCTTC.

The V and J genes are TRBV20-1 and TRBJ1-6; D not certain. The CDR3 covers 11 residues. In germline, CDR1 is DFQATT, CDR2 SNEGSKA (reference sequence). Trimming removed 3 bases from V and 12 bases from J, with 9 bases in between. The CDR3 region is CSARVGEPLHF. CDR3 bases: TGCAGTGCTAGGGTCGGTGAACCCCTCCACTTT.

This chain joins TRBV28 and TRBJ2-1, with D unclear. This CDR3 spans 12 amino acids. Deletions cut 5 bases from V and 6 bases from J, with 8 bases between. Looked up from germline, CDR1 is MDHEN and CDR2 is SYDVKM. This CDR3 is CASSINFNEQFF. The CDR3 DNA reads TGTGCCAGCAGTATTAATTTCAATGAGCAGTTCTTC.

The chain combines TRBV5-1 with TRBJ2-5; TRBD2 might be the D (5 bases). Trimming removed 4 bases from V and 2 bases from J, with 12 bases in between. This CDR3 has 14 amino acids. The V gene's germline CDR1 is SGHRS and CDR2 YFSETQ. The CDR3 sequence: CASSHGLNQETQYF. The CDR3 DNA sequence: TGCGCCAGCAGCCATGGACTGAATCAAGAGACCCAGTACTTC.

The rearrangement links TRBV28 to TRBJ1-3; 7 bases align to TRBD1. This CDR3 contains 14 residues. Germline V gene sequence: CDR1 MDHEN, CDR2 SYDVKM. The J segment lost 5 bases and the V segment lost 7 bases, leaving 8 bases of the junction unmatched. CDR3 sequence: CASNPYRGRNTIYF. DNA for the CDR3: TGTGCCAGCAACCCCTACAGGGGACGAAACACCATATATTTT.